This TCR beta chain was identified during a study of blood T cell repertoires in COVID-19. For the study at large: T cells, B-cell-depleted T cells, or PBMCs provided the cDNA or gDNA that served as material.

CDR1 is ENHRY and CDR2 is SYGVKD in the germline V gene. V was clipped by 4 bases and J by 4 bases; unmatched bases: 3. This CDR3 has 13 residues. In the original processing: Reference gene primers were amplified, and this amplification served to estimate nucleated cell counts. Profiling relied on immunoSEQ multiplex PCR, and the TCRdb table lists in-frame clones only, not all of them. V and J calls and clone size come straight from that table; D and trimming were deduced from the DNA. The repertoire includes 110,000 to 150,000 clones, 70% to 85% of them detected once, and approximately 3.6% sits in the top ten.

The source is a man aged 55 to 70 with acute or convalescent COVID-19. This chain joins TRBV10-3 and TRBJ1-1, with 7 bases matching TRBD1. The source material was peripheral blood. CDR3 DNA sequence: TGTGCCATCAGTGGGGACAGCCTCACTGAAGCTTTCTTT. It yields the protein CAISGDSLTEAFF.